These T cell receptor beta chains were read from a single sample in a study of glioma-infiltrating T cells. TCRdb called the multiplex PCR reads again in MiXCR, with one record for every CDR3 protein. The sample lists 300,000 to 400,000 distinct CDR3 sequences, around 38% seen once, with around 11% in the top ten. The sequenced sample was glioma tissue, nonneoplastic brain tissue, or PBMCs (not recorded which). These TCRs come from a human donor with low-grade glioma or glioblastoma, undergoing nonglioma brain surgery, or in good health (not recorded which). Each CDR3 is given with its conserved first and last residue. D genes are given only for firm matches. Clone size is stated in some rows and not others, as once, few, many or a class when expanded.

>16|many|TRBJ1-1|TRBV27|TRBD1
TGTGCCAGCAGTTTTAAGAAGGGGGCGTTAAACACTGAAGCTTTCTTT
CASSFKKGALNTEAFF
>16|-|TRBJ2-3|TRBV28|TRBD2
TGTGCCAGCTCTCGCGGACTAGCGGGAGACGCAGATACGCAGTGTTTT
CASSRGLAGDADTQCF
>17|-|TRBJ1-3|TRBV15|-
TGTGCCACCAGCAGAGGCGTGGGACTTAGCTCTGGAAACACCGTATATTTT
CATSRGVGLSSGNTVYF
>16|-|TRBJ1-5|TRBV20-1|TRBD1
TGCAGTGCTAGAGATAGGAGACAGGGCATCGCTCAGCCCCAGCATTTT
CSARDRRQGIAQPQHF
>12|-|TRBJ2-7|TRBV20-1|-
TGCAGTGGCGAAAGATCTCTCTACGAGCAGTACTTC
CSGERSLYEQYF
>13|few|TRBJ2-3|TRBV11-1|-
TGTGCCAGCAGCTTATCACCCGAGGACACGCAGTATTTT
CASSLSPEDTQYF
>15|-|TRBJ2-7|TRBV7-3|TRBD1
TGTGCCAGCAGCCCCGACAGGGGGTCTTTCTACGAGCAGTACTTC
CASSPDRGSFYEQYF
>12|few|TRBJ2-7|TRBV6-2/TRBV6-3|TRBD2
TGTGCCAGCAGTTACCGCAGCGGGATGCAGTACTTC
CASSYRSGMQYF
>16|-|TRBJ2-1|TRBV4-1|-
TGCGCCAGCAGCCAAGCGGGCCGGAGCTCCTACAATGAGCAGTTCTTC
CASSQAGRSSYNEQFF
>15|many|TRBJ1-5|TRBV28|TRBD1
TGTGCCAGCAGTTTCACAGGGGGCATTCATCAGCCCCAGCATTTT
CASSFTGGIHQPQHF
>12|-|TRBJ2-7|TRBV7-9|-
TGTGCCTTTGAGAACAACTCCTACGAGCAGTACTTC
CAFENNSYEQYF
>13|-|TRBJ1-1|TRBV12-3/TRBV12-4|-
TGTGCCAGCAGATGGGGGAGGAACACTGAAGCTTCCTTT
CASRWGRNTEASF
>16|few|TRBJ2-1|TRBV20-1|TRBD2
TGCAGTGTGAGGGCTAGCGGGAGGGCGGGGTACAATGAGCAGTTCTTC
CSVRASGRAGYNEQFF
>14|-|TRBJ2-7|TRBV28|-
TGTGCCAGCAACCCGCCGGGGCCCTCCTACGAGCAGTACTTC
CASNPPGPSYEQYF